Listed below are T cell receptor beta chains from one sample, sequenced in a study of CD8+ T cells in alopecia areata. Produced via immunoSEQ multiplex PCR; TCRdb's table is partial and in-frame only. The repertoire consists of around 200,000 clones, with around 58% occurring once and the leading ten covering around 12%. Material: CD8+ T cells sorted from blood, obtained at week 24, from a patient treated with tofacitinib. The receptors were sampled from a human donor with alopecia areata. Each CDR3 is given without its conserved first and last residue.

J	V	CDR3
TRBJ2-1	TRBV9	ASSVLYWGHEQF
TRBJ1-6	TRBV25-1	ASSARFSSYNSPLH
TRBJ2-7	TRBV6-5	ASRPPGSYEQY
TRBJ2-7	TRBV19	ASSTGTGWFEQY
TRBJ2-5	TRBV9	ASSPRTGTETQY
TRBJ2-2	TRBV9	ASSGTYTGELF
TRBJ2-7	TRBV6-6	ASSWDGTYEQY
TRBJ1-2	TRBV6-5	ASRPTHDYGYT
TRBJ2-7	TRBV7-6	ASSLDPHEQY
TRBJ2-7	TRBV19	ASRDGGTYEQY
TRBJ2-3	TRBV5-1	ASSLDGSGGALRDTQY
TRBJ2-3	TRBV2	ASSENRLAGALISTDTQY
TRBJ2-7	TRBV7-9	ASSLVQSYEQY
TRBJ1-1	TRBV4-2	ASSSLKPSEAF
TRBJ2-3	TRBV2	ASRGTSRRTDTQY
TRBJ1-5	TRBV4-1	ASSQWVGGTQPQH
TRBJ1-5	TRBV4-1	ASSQDPGAGQPQH
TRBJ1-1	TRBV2	ASSETGNTEAF
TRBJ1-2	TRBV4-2	ASSGRPGGGYT
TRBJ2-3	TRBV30	AWSVGTDTQY
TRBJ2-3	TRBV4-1	ASSLSVAGGRIDTQY
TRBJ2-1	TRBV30	ACNLAGGDEQF
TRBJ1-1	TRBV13	ASSLAVNTEAF
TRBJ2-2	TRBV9	ASSVGGSGELF
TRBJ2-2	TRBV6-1	ASSEFRTGGTGELF
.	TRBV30	AWSSGTGDYEQY
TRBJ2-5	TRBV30	AWSVMFLPRASQETQY
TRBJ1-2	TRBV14	ASSQQGNYGYT
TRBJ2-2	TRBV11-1	ASSPVRDGVMF